This note documents a single T cell receptor (beta chain) sequence. Antigen: not known. TCR beta CDR3 regions were amplified from RNA transcripts. The HTBI set primed first-round TCR CDR3 RT-PCR. A single record per CDR3 protein comes from TCRdb applying MiXCR to the multiplex PCR reads. The sample records 700,000 or so distinct CDR3 sequences, over 15% being singletons. Graves' hyperthyroidism qualified as stable when ophthalmopathy did not progress within 18 months. The sample originates from a study of T cells in Graves' hyperthyroidism and ophthalmopathy. V lost 5 bases to trimming and J lost 6 bases; unmatched junction nucleotides: 9. The CDR3 is made up of 15 amino acids. The germline gives CDR1 SGHNT, CDR2 YENEEA. General study results and limits: The majority of expanded thyroid clonotypes above 0.001 also appeared in blood.

Sequenced input: blood. The J gene is TRBJ2-2, the V gene TRBV11-3, with 7 bases identical to TRBD2. This TCR was sampled from a young man with Graves' hyperthyroidism. CDR3 bases: TGTGCCAGCAGCCGGACTAGATCGAAGGCCGGGGAGCTGTTTTTT. This gives the protein CASSRTRSKAGELFF.